This TCR beta chain was identified during a study of cytomegalovirus exposure and HLA in healthy donors. Findings and caveats of the study: Highly shared sequence variants in one cluster were likely a sequencing artifact. A few CMV-associated chains were confirmed in vitro to be specific for CMV antigens.

The primer mix had 60 Vbeta and 13 Jbeta primers. Using immunoSEQ multiplex PCR, the repertoire was profiled, and TCRdb retains in-frame clones only, with some absent. The table records about 120,000 clones, around 80% of them present only once. The CDR3 spans 16 residues. In germline, CDR1 is SGHRS, CDR2 YFSETQ. J was trimmed by 0 bases and V by 3 bases; bases with no gene match: 4. As for this clone: Its matching antigen is unknown.

This rearrangement joins TRBV5-1 to TRBJ2-1, with TRBD1 matching 9 bases. This clonotype originated in a man aged 25-45 years in good health and CMV-seronegative. Sequencing was performed on PBMCs. This CDR3 is CASSWGDRVSYNEQFF. CDR3 DNA sequence: TGCGCCAGCAGCTGGGGGGACAGGGTCTCCTACAATGAGCAGTTCTTC.